The 8 T cell receptor beta chains listed next were all sequenced from one sample in a study of T cells expressing NK-cell markers. TCRdb reanalyzed the 5' RACE reads, giving one entry per CDR3 protein sequence and no DNA. The sample totals 300,000 to 500,000 distinct CDR3 sequences. Source material: blood T cells: a sorted CD56 or NKG2C T cell subset, CD4+ or CD8+ T cells, or bulk PBMC T cells (not recorded which). The receptors originated from a woman aged 45-59 years in good health.

The chain is built from TRBV14 and TRBJ2-1. The CDR3 is 13 amino acids. Per germline, CDR1 SGHDN and CDR2 FVKESK. The chain's CDR3 is CASSQTTRGEQFF.

J is TRBJ2-1 and V is TRBV25-1; absent DNA, TCRdb's TRBD2 call cannot be checked. This CDR3 is 13 amino acids long. Looked up from germline, CDR1 is MGHDK and CDR2 is SYGVNS. Here the CDR3 reads CASKRDSHNEQFF.

CDR3 amino acids: CATSPGQGFANTGELFF. V gene TRBV15 combines with J gene TRBJ2-2; TCRdb gives TRBD1 as the D gene, but with no DNA this cannot be confirmed. The CDR3 contains 17 residues. The germline V gene has CDR1 LNHNV and CDR2 YYDKDF (reference sequence).

The rearrangement links TRBV28 to TRBJ2-2; TCRdb names TRBD1, which stays unverified in the absence of DNA. Germline loops: CDR1 MDHEN, CDR2 SYDVKM. CDR3 length equals 14 residues. The chain's CDR3 is CASSRTGSRGELFF.

The chain is built from TRBV12-3 or TRBV12-4 and TRBJ2-7. This CDR3 comprises 13 residues. This chain's CDR3 is CASSWTSSYEQYF.

The CDR3 sequence is CASSQAGWSGKNEQFF. The V and J genes are TRBV14 and TRBJ2-1. The CDR3 is 16 amino acids. In germline, CDR1 is SGHDN, CDR2 FVKESK.

The chain recombines TRBV20-1 with TRBJ2-1. The CDR3 extends over 15 amino acids. CDR1 and CDR2 (germline): DFQATT, SNEGSKA (reference sequence). This CDR3 reads CSATRDTSPYNEQFF.

The chain has TRBV12-3 or TRBV12-4 and TRBJ1-5; TCRdb picks TRBD1, but there is no DNA to check that call. The CDR3 loop spans 14 amino acids. The chain's CDR3 is CASSLRGQGQPQHF.